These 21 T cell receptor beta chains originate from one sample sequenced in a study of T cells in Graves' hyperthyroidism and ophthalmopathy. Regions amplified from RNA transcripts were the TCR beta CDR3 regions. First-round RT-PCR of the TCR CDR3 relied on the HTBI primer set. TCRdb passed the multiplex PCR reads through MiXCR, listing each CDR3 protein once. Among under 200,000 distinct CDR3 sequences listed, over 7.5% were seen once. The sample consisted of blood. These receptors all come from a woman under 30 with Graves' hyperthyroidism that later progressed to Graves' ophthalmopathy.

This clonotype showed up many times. The CDR3 is CASSLGTGGLAGAVEQFF. The CDR3 DNA is TGCGCCAGCAGCTTGGGGACAGGAGGACTAGCGGGAGCTGTCGAGCAGTTCTTC. The V and J genes are TRBV5-1 and TRBJ2-1, with 13 positions matching TRBD2. In germline, CDR1 is SGHRS, CDR2 YFSETQ. Trimming took 0 bases from V and 10 from J; bases not matched to a gene: 13. This CDR3 has 18 amino acids.

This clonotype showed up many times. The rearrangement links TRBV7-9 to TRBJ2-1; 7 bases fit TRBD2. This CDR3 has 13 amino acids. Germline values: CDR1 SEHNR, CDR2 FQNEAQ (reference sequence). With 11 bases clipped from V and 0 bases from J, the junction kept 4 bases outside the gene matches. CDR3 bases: TGTGCCGGAGGCGGGAGCTCCTACAATGAGCAGTTCTTC. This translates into CAGGGSSYNEQFF.

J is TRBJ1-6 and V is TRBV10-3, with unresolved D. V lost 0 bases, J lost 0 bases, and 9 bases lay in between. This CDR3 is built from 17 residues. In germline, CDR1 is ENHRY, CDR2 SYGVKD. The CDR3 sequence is CAISESAGSSYNSPLHF. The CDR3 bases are TGTGCCATCAGTGAGTCAGCGGGGAGCTCCTATAATTCACCCCTCCACTTT.

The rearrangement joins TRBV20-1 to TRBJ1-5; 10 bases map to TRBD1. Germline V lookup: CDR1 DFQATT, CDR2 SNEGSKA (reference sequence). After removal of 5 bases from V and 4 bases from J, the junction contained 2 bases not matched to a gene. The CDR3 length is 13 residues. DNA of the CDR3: TGCAGTGCTGACAGGGGGCGAAATCAGCCCCAGCATTTT. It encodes CSADRGRNQPQHF.

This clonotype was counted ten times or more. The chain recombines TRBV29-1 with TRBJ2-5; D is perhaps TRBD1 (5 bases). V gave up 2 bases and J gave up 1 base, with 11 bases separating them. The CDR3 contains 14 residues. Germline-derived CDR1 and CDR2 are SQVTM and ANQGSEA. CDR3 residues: CSVERDRGQETQYF. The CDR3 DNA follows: TGCAGCGTTGAACGTGACAGAGGCCAAGAGACCCAGTACTTC.

The CDR3, as DNA: TGTGCCAGTAGTACCCAGCCGGGACATAACACCGGGGAGCTGTTTTTT. Its protein product is CASSTQPGHNTGELFF. The rearrangement uses TRBV19 and TRBJ2-2; weak D call: TRBD1 (6 bases). Per the germline V gene, CDR1 is LNHDA and CDR2 is SQIVND (reference sequence). CDR3 length equals 16 residues. V lost 4 bases and J 2 bases, leaving 14 bases between the germline ends.

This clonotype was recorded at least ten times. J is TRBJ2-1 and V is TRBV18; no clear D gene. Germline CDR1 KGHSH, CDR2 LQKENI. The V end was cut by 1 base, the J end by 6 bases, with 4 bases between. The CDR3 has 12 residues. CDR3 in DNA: TGTGCCAGCTCACCACGTCTCAATGAGCAGTTCTTC. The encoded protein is CASSPRLNEQFF.

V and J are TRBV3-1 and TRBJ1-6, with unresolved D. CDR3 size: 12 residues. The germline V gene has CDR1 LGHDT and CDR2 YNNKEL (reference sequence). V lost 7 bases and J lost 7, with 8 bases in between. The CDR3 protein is CASILVNSPLHF. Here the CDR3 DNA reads TGTGCCAGCATCCTAGTGAATTCACCCCTCCACTTT. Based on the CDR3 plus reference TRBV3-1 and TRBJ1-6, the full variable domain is DTAVSQTPKYLVTQMGNDKSIKCEQNLGHDTMYWYKQDSKKFLKIMFSYNNKELIINETVPNRFSPKSPDKAHLNLHINSLELGDSAVYFCASILVNSPLHFGNGTRLTVT.

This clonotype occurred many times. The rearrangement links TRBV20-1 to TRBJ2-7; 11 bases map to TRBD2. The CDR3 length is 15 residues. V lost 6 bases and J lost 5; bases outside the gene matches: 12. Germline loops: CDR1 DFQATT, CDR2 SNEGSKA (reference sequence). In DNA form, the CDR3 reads TGCAGTGCGAGATATAGCGGGAGGGATGTCGACGAGCAGTACTTC. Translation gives CSARYSGRDVDEQYF.

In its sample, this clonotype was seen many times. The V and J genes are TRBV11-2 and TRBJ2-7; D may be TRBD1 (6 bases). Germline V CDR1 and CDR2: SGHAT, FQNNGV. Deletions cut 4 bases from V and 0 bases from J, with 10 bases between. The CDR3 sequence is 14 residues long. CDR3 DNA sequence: TGTGCCAGCAGCTCGGACAGCAGCTCCTACGAGCAGTACTTC. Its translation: CASSSDSSSYEQYF.

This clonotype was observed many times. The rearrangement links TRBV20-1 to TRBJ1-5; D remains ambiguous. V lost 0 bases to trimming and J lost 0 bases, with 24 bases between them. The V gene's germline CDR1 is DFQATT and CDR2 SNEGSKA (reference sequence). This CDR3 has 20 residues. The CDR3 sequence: CSARDRRLGPGGYSNQPQHF. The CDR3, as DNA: TGCAGTGCTAGAGATCGACGCCTGGGCCCCGGTGGGTATAGCAATCAGCCCCAGCATTTT.

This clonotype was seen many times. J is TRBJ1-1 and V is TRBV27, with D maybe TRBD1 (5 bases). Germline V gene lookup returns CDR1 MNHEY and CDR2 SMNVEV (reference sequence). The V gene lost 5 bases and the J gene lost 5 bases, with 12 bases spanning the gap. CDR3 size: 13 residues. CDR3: CASSGRQGTEAFF. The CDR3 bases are TGTGCCAGCAGTGGGAGGCAGGGAACTGAAGCTTTCTTT.

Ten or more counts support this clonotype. The DNA of the CDR3 is TGTGCCACCAGTGATTACGCCACCACAGATACGCAGTATTTT. Translation: CATSDYATTDTQYF. This chain uses TRBV24-1 with TRBJ2-3; D is undetermined. This CDR3 is 14 amino acids long. The V end lost 2 bases, the J end lost 2 bases, and 7 bases lay between the germline ends. Looked up from germline, CDR1 is KGHDR and CDR2 is SFDVKD.

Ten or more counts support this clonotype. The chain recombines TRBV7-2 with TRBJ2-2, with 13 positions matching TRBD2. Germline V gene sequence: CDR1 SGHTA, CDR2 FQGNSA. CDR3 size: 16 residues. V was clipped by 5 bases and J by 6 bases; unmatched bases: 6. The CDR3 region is CASSPRTSGRAGELFF. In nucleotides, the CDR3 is TGTGCCAGCAGCCCCAGGACTAGCGGGAGAGCCGGGGAGCTGTTTTTT.

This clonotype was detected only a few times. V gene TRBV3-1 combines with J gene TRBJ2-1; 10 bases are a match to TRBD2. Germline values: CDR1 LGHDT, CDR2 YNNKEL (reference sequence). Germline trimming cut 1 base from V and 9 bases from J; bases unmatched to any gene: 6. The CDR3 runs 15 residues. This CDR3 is CASSQGLAGAGEQFF. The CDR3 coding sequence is TGTGCCAGCAGCCAAGGTCTAGCGGGAGCGGGTGAGCAGTTCTTC.

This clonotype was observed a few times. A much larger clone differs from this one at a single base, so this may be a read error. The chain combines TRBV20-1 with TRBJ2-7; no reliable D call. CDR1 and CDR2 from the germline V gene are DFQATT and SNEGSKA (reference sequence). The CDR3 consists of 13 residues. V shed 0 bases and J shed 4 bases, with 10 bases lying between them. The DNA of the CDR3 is TGCAGTGCTAGAGATCAGCTAGAGTACGAGCAGTACTTC. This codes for CSARDQLEYEQYF.

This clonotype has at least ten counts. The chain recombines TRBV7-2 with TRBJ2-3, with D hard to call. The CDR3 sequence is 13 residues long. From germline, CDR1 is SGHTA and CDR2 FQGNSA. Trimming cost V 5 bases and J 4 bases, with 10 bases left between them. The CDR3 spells CASSPPVADTQYF. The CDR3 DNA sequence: TGTGCCAGCAGCCCTCCAGTAGCAGATACGCAGTATTTT. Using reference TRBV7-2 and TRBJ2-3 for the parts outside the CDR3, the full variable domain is GAGVSQSPSNKVTEKGKDVELRCDPISGHTALYWYRQSLGQGLEFLIYFQGNSAPDKSGLPSDRFSAERTGGSVSTLTIQRTQQEDSAVYLCASSPPVADTQYFGPGTRLTVL.

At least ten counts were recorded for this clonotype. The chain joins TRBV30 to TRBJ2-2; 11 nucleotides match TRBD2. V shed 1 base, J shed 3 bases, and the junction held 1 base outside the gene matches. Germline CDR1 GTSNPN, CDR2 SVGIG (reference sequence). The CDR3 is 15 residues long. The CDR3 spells CAWSGLAGYTGELFF. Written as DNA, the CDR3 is TGTGCCTGGAGTGGACTAGCGGGATACACCGGGGAGCTGTTTTTT. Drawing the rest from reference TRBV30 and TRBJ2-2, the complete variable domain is SQTIHQWPATLVQPVGSPLSLECTVEGTSNPNLYWYRQAAGRGLQLLFYSVGIGQISSEVPQNLSASRPQDRQFILSSKKLLLSDSGFYLCAWSGLAGYTGELFFGEGSRLTVL.

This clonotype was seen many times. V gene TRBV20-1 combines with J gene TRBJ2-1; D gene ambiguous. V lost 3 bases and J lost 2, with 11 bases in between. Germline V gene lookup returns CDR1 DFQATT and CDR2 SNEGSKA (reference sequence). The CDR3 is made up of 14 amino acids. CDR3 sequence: CSASPILPYNEQFF. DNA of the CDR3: TGCAGTGCTAGTCCCATTCTACCCTACAATGAGCAGTTCTTC.

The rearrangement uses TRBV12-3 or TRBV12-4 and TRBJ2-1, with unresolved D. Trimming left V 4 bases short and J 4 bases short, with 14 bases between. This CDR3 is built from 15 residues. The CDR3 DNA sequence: TGTGCCAGCAGTTCCCCTCCCCCCGGGTACAATGAGCAGTTCTTC. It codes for CASSSPPPGYNEQFF.

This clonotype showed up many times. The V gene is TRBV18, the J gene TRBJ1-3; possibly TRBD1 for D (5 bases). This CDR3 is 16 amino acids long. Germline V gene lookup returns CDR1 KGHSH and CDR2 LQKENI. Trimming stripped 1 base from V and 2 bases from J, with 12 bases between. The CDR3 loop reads CASSPQTGDTGNTIYF. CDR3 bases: TGTGCCAGCTCACCACAAACGGGGGATACTGGAAACACCATATATTTT.